The TCR beta chain under discussion was sequenced for a study of cytomegalovirus exposure and HLA in healthy donors. Germline values: CDR1 MNHEY, CDR2 SVGAGI. Trimming pared 0 bases from V and 9 bases from J, leaving 15 bases between. The CDR3 sequence is 15 residues long. The PCR was carried out with 60 Vbeta primers and 13 Jbeta primers. The table came from immunoSEQ multiplex PCR; TCRdb's copy has only in-frame clones and leaves some out. The repertoire includes 100,000 to 130,000 clones, about three quarters of them detected once, and 7.8% sits in the top ten. The specimen was PBMCs. The clonotype was recovered from a young man in good health and CMV-seronegative. The J gene is TRBJ2-1, the V gene TRBV6-5; D is possibly TRBD1 (6 bases). The CDR3 DNA sequence: TGTGCCAGCAGTTACTCGGTCTACAGGGCCACTGAGCAGTTCTTC. Its translation: CASSYSVYRATEQFF.